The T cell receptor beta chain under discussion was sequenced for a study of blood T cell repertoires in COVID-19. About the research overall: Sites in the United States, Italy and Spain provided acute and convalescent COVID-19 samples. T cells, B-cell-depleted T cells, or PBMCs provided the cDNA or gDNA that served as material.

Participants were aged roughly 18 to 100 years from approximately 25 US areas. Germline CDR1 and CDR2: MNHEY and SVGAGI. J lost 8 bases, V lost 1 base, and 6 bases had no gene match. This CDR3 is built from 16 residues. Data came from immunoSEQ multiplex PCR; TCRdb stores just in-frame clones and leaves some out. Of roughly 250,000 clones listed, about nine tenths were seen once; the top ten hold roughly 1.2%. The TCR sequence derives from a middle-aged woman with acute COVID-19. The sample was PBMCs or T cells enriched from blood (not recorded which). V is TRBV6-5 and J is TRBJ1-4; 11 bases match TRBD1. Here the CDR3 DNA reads TGTGCCAGCAGTTACTGGACAGGGGGCGCATCGGAAAAACTGTTTTTT. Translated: CASSYWTGGASEKLFF.